This T cell receptor (beta chain) was captured by sequencing in a study of blood T cell repertoires in COVID-19. Overall study: The United States, Italy and Spain provided the acute and convalescent COVID-19 samples.

V was clipped by 4 bases and J by 0 bases, with 8 bases between them. The germline gives CDR1 SQVTM, CDR2 ANQGSEA. The CDR3 is made up of 13 amino acids. The study recruited people aged roughly 18 to 95 years across about two dozen US areas. Cohort allocation depended upon clinical history that participants reported. Method: immunoSEQ multiplex PCR; TCRdb's copy keeps in-frame clones and lacks some. The sample includes about 400,000 clones, 85% to 90% of them seen just once. This clonotype originated in a woman in her twenties or thirties who had recovered from COVID-19. V usage is TRBV29-1 and J usage is TRBJ2-3; D remains ambiguous. Sequencing was carried out using PBMCs or T cells enriched from blood (not recorded which). The CDR3 reads CSVGRTSTDTQYF. The DNA for the CDR3 is TGCAGCGTTGGTAGAACTAGCACAGATACGCAGTATTTT.